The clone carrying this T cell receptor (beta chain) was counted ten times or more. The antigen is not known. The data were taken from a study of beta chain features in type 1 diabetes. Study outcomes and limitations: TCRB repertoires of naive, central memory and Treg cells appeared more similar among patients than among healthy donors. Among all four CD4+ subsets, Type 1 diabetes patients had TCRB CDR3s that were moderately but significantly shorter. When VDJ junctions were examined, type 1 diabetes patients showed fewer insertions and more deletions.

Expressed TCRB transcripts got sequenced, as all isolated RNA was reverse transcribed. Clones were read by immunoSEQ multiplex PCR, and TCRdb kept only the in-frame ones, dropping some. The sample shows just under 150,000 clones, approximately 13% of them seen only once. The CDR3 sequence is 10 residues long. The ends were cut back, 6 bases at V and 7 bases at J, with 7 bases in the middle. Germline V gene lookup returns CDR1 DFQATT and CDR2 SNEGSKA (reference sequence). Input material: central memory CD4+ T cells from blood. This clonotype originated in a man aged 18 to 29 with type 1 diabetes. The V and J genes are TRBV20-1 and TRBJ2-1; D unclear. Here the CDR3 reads CSASRNEQFF. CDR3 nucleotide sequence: TGCAGTGCCTCTCGGAATGAGCAGTTCTTC.